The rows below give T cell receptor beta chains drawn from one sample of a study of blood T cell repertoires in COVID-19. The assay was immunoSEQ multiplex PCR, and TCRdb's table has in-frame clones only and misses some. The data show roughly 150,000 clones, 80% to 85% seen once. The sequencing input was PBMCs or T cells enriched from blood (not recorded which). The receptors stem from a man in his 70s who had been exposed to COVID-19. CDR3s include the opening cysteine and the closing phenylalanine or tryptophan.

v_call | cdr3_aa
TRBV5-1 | CASSLSGTSGEQYF
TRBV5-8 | CASSSGQGIRADTQYF
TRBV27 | CASSLFGPEPYEQYF
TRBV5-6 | CASSRQRKNNSPLHF
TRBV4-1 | CASSQDWQGVSGNTIYF
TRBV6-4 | CASRSTSGSNTDTQYF
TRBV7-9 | CASSLFGQPINTEAFF
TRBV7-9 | CASSSQVNTEAFF
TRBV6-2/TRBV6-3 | CASSQSKRTAYNEQFF
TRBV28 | CASSQGVREKLFF
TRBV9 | CASSVERDSGNTIYF
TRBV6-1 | CASSEARSPLHF
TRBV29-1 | CSVVDRGKETQYF
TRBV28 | CASRSGGTSGSYEQYF
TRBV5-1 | CASSLEQAWNTGELFF
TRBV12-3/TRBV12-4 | CASSPNWPGGYTF
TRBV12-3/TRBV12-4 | CASSLSTGTNQYF
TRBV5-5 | CASSLGEKIGELFF
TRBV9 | CASSPGRGSPLHF
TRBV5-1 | CASSFLPWTGARGAGELFF
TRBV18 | CASSPERQSSSYEQYF
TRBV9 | CASSTRLAGLTDTQYF
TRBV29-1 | CSVGGLGGYTF
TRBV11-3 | CASSLVSSGELFF
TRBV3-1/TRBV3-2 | CASSPTGTGAGNTIYF
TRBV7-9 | CASSSGPTLTGENTGELFF
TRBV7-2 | CASSLVAGGRGELFF
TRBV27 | CASSFDSPNSPLHF
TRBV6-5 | CASSSRVNQPQHF
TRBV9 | CASSGRDNYNSPLHF
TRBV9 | CASSPRTGLNSPLHF
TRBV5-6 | CASSLVRFYSNQPQHF
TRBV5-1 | CASTSGGGPSEQYF
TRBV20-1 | CSASLRQGAGQPQHF
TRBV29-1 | CSVEIQGRPTEAFF
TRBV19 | CASSIGSGGTQYF
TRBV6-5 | CASSYSGGQNYEQYF
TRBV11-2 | CASSLDLRTGNEQYF
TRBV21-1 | CASSKVTGLTPMNTEAFF
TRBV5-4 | CASSLRGGNTGELFF
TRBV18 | CASSPAGGNEKLFF
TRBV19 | CASSVSGESGNTIYF
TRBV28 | CASSSWGDLDYKLYNEQFF
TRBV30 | CAWSGMGRTLYGYTF
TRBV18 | CASSPGQRNSPLHF
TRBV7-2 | CASSLSSGGKGYF
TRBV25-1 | CASSKDRGYYNEQFF
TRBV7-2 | CASSLVTELYGYTF
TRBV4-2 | CASSPRHGQGVAYEQYF
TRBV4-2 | CASSWDQGGLEQYF
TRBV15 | CATSGDFGNQPQHF
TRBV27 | CASRRTGQETQYF
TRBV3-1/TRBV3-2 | CASSLTSGPQETQYF